Presented here are 23 T cell receptor beta chains from one specimen sequenced in a study of shared clonotypes between healthy human individuals. Sequencing was performed with immunoSEQ multiplex PCR; in TCRdb, only in-frame clones are kept and a portion is missing. The sample has about 480,000 clones; approximately 79% are singletons. Sequencing input: PBMCs. These receptors all stem from a woman aged 40 to 49 in good health. Some clones in this sample may be carry-over from other donors' samples.

The CDR3 DNA reads as TGTGCCAGCAGTACTTCCCGGGACAGGGGGAAGTACTTC. The encoded protein is CASSTSRDRGKYF. This chain connects TRBV2 to TRBJ2-7; 11 bases map to TRBD1. This CDR3 has 13 amino acids. J was trimmed by 11 bases and V by 5 bases; bases with no gene match: 8. Per the germline V gene, CDR1 is SNHLY and CDR2 is FYNNEI.

The chain is built from TRBV27 and TRBJ1-4; 7 positions match TRBD1. CDR1 MNHEY and CDR2 SMNVEV come from the germline V gene (reference sequence). This CDR3 is built from 14 residues. The junction had 8 bases not matched to a gene; V was cut back by 7 bases and J by 6 bases. In DNA, the CDR3 is TGTGCCAGCAACCACAGGGGACCTTATGAAAAACTGTTTTTT. It yields the protein CASNHRGPYEKLFF.

Only one count was recorded for this clone. This chain uses TRBV28 with TRBJ2-5, with TRBD1 identical over 7 bases. The end of the DNA is better explained by TRBJ2-7, so the J call may be wrong. Per germline, CDR1 MDHEN and CDR2 SYDVKM. The CDR3 totals 16 residues. CDR3 nucleotide sequence: TGTGCCAGCAGCCCAAGACAGGGAATTGAATCCTACGAGCAGTACTTC. Translation: CASSPRQGIESYEQYF.

The chain joins TRBV11-2 to TRBJ2-1; a possible D gene is TRBD2 (5 bases). CDR3 length: 12 amino acids. CDR1 and CDR2 from the germline V gene are SGHAT and FQNNGV. Deletions cut 5 bases from V and 9 bases from J, with 11 bases between. For the CDR3, the DNA is TGTGCCAGCAGCCTACTAGTGACTGAGCAGTTCTTC. It translates to CASSLLVTEQFF.

The chain joins TRBV2 to TRBJ2-1, with TRBD2 identical over 13 bases. CDR1 and CDR2 (germline): SNHLY, FYNNEI. The length of the CDR3 is 16 residues. Losses at the gene ends were 6 bases for V and 1 base for J; bases not matched to a gene: 3. The CDR3 region is CASSGTSGISYNEQFF. CDR3 DNA: TGTGCCAGCAGCGGGACTAGCGGGATATCCTACAATGAGCAGTTCTTC.

The V and J genes are TRBV7-2 and TRBJ1-5; tentative D call: TRBD1 (6 bases). Germline V gene sequence: CDR1 SGHTA, CDR2 FQGNSA. Trimming pared 1 base from V and 2 bases from J, leaving 15 bases between. This CDR3 is 17 amino acids long. CDR3 nucleotide sequence: TGTGCCAGCAGCTTAGGTAGGCGGGGGCTTCGCAATCAGCCCCAGCATTTT. Protein: CASSLGRRGLRNQPQHF.

V usage is TRBV7-9 and J usage is TRBJ2-7, with D perhaps matching TRBD2 (6 bases). The CDR3 is 13 amino acids. Trimming cost V 3 bases and J 3 bases, with 9 bases left between them. Germline V gives CDR1 SEHNR, CDR2 FQNEAQ (reference sequence). The CDR3 DNA is TGTGCCAGCAGCTTTAGCGGAAACTACGAGCAGTACTTC. Its protein is CASSFSGNYEQYF.

This clone was found a few times. The chain has TRBV19 and TRBJ2-7, with TRBD1 matching over 10 bases. The CDR3 covers 12 residues. Germline CDR1 and CDR2: LNHDA and SQIVND (reference sequence). This chain's CDR3 is CATGTGVDEQYF. The CDR3, as DNA: TGTGCTACCGGGACAGGGGTCGACGAGCAGTACTTC. The full variable domain, rest sourced from reference TRBV19 and TRBJ2-7, is DGGITQSPKYLFRKEGQNVTLSCEQNLNHDAMYWYRQDPGQGLRLIYYSQIVNDFQKGDIAEGYSVSREKKESFPLTVTSAQKNPTAFYLCATGTGVDEQYFGPGTRLTVT.

In the case of this clone: Other DNA sequences in this sample translate to the same CDR3. This sequence joins TRBV18 and TRBJ2-5, with D perhaps given as TRBD1 or TRBD2 (5 bases each). With 3 bases removed from V and 2 bases from J, the gap between germline ends came to 10 bases. CDR1 KGHSH and CDR2 LQKENI come from the germline V gene. The CDR3 totals 14 residues. The CDR3 loop is CASSPGTPQETQYF. The CDR3, as DNA: TGTGCCAGCTCACCCGGGACCCCGCAAGAGACCCAGTACTTC.

The V gene is TRBV7-6, the J gene TRBJ2-3; no clear D. Trimming shortened V by 4 bases and J by 0 bases, and 8 bases separated the two germline ends. Germline CDR1 SGHVS, CDR2 FNYEAQ. The CDR3 runs 14 residues. In DNA, the CDR3 is TGTGCCAGCAGCTGGGCAGTAAGCACAGATACGCAGTATTTT. It specifies CASSWAVSTDTQYF.

This chain joins TRBV9 and TRBJ1-2; D might be TRBD1 (6 bases). Per the germline V gene, CDR1 is SGDLS and CDR2 is YYNGEE. V lost 4 bases and J lost 4, with 8 bases in between. CDR3 size: 12 residues. CDR3 bases: TGTGCCAGCAGCAACAGGGCCTATGGCTACACCTTC. Its translation is CASSNRAYGYTF.

Only a few counts were recorded for this clone. The chain recombines TRBV4-1 with TRBJ1-5; no reliable D call. This CDR3 is built from 14 residues. V was clipped by 0 bases and J by 4 bases, with 7 bases between them. CDR1 and CDR2 from the germline V gene are MGHRA and YSYEKL. CDR3 residues: CASSQDMRNQPQHF. The CDR3 bases are TGCGCCAGCAGCCAAGATATGCGAAATCAGCCCCAGCATTTT.

There are a few counts of this clone. This chain links TRBV6-6 with TRBJ2-7, with TRBD1 identical over 8 bases. The junction had 9 bases not matched to a gene; V was cut back by 8 bases and J by 6 bases. Germline V gene data show CDR1 as MNHNY and CDR2 as SVGAGI (reference sequence). The CDR3 spans 13 residues. The CDR3 loop is CASFGQGASEQYF. For the CDR3, the DNA is TGTGCCAGCTTCGGGCAGGGGGCGTCCGAGCAGTACTTC.

The rearrangement uses TRBV10-3 and TRBJ1-1; 8 positions agree with TRBD1. Germline CDR1 is ENHRY and CDR2 is SYGVKD. The CDR3 contains 13 residues. The trim removed 3 bases at V and 7 bases at J, leaving 4 bases unmatched. The DNA of the CDR3 is TGTGCCATCAGTGATGGACAGGGTGTTGAAGCTTTCTTT. Translation: CAISDGQGVEAFF.

The chain employs TRBV7-2 and TRBJ2-1; the D is unclear. The CDR3 runs 14 residues. Trimming pared 0 bases from V and 8 bases from J, leaving 11 bases between. From germline, CDR1 is SGHTA and CDR2 FQGNSA. The DNA of the CDR3 is TGTGCCAGCAGCTTAGCGGGCCAAAGCGATGAGCAGTTCTTC. Its translation is CASSLAGQSDEQFF.

J is TRBJ2-1 and V is TRBV4-2; unclear D gene. The CDR3 extends over 15 amino acids. Germline V gives CDR1 LGHNA, CDR2 YNFKEQ. V was trimmed by 0 bases and J by 0 bases, leaving 6 bases between them. CDR3: CASSQDSSSYNEQFF. Written as DNA, the CDR3 is TGTGCCAGCAGCCAAGACAGTTCCTCCTACAATGAGCAGTTCTTC.

With respect to this clone: The junction departs from the called germline gene at one end, perhaps through a read error. This rearrangement joins TRBV5-1 to TRBJ2-1; the D gene could be TRBD1 or TRBD2 (5 bases each). There are 17 residues in the CDR3. In germline, CDR1 is SGHRS, CDR2 YFSETQ. The CDR3 nucleotides read TGCGCCAGCAGATTGGGCCGCACCGCCGGGACCCACAATGAGCAGTTCTTC. Amino acid sequence: CASRLGRTAGTHNEQFF. Based on the CDR3 plus reference TRBV5-1 and TRBJ2-1, the full variable domain is KAGVTQTPRYLIKTRGQQVTLSCSPISGHRSVSWYQQTPGQGLQFLFEYFSETQRNKGNFPGRFSGRQFSNSRSEMNVSTLELGDSALYLCASRLGRTAGTHNEQFFGPGTRLTVL.

This clone showed up just a few times. The V and J genes are TRBV5-1 and TRBJ2-7, with 7 bases that match TRBD1. Looked up from germline, CDR1 is SGHRS and CDR2 is YFSETQ. The CDR3 sequence is 15 residues long. V trimming: 4 bases; J trimming: 0 bases; junction bases outside the gene matches: 7. The CDR3 region has the DNA TGCGCCAGCAGCCATCGGGACAGTAGCTCCTACGAGCAGTACTTC. Translated: CASSHRDSSSYEQYF.

This clone occurred a few times. The chain combines TRBV29-1 with TRBJ1-1; 9 bases are a match to TRBD1. J was trimmed by 3 bases and V by 6 bases; bases with no gene match: 5. This CDR3 has 13 amino acids. The germline CDR1 and CDR2 sequences are SQVTM and ANQGSEA. CDR3 sequence reads: CSVEQGADTEAFF. The CDR3 DNA reads as TGCAGCGTCGAACAGGGGGCCGACACTGAAGCTTTCTTT.

The V call is TRBV2, the J call TRBJ1-1, with D possibly being TRBD1 (5 bases). The V end lost 4 bases, the J end lost 4 bases, and 16 bases lay between the germline ends. The CDR3 sequence is 15 residues long. CDR1 and CDR2 from the germline V gene are SNHLY and FYNNEI. This CDR3 reads CASSGGPPGFTEAFF. CDR3 DNA: TGTGCCAGCAGTGGGGGCCCACCGGGGTTCACTGAAGCTTTCTTT.

The chain has TRBV4-1 and TRBJ2-7; TRBD1 is a possible D gene (6 bases). Germline V CDR1 and CDR2: MGHRA, YSYEKL. Trimming took off 5 bases at V and 0 bases at J, with 11 bases between the two ends. This CDR3 is 14 amino acids long. The CDR3 region is CASSSRDNSYEQYF. DNA for the CDR3: TGCGCCAGCAGCTCCCGGGACAACTCCTACGAGCAGTACTTC.

The V call is TRBV29-1, the J call TRBJ1-1; TRBD1 matches at 9 bases. CDR3 length: 15 residues. Germline loops: CDR1 SQVTM, CDR2 ANQGSEA. V dropped 5 bases and J dropped 5; count of bases not matched to a gene: 12. The chain's CDR3 is CSVQAQRTGETEAFF. The CDR3 region has the DNA TGCAGCGTTCAGGCTCAAAGGACAGGGGAAACTGAAGCTTTCTTT.

V usage is TRBV23-1 and J usage is TRBJ1-5; D unclear. TRBV23-1 is sorted into the ORF group, with uncertain function. The CDR3 is made up of 12 amino acids. Trimming shortened V by 6 bases and J by 7 bases, and 10 bases separated the two germline ends. CDR3 sequence: CASSPVCQPQHF. The CDR3 DNA is TGCGCCAGCAGCCCCGTATGCCAGCCCCAGCATTTT.